Presented here are 30 T cell receptor beta chains from one specimen sequenced in a study of CD8+ T cells in alopecia areata. Investigators isolated RNA and reverse transcribed it into cDNA to act as the sequencing template. Data came from immunoSEQ multiplex PCR; TCRdb stores just in-frame clones and leaves some out. Of 160,000 or so clones listed, roughly 58% are singletons. Treatment in this sample: oral pan-JAK inhibitor, 5-10 mg twice daily. The source was CD4+ T cells sorted from blood, collected between weeks 55 and 65, from a patient treated with tofacitinib. The receptors come from a human donor with alopecia areata.

In DNA, the CDR3 is TGTGCCAGTAAGGGGGCAAGGGGCAATCAGCCCCAGCATTTT. It translates to CASKGARGNQPQHF. This sequence joins TRBV19 and TRBJ1-5; TRBD1 matches 7 bases. The V segment lost 7 bases and the J segment 2 bases; nucleotides outside the gene matches: 5. The CDR3 runs to 14 residues. Per germline, CDR1 LNHDA and CDR2 SQIVND (reference sequence).

This clone has more than one count but fewer than ten. The rearrangement joins TRBV5-1 to TRBJ2-1, with D hard to call. This CDR3 is 12 amino acids long. In germline, CDR1 is SGHRS, CDR2 YFSETQ. V was trimmed by 5 bases and J by 6 bases, leaving 9 bases between them. The CDR3 coding sequence is TGCGCCAGCAGAACGGATCGCAATGAGCAGTTCTTC. Protein product: CASRTDRNEQFF.

This rearrangement joins TRBV20-1 to TRBJ2-7, with D maybe TRBD1 (5 bases). This CDR3 region has 11 residues. Germline loops: CDR1 DFQATT, CDR2 SNEGSKA (reference sequence). V lost 6 bases and J 7 bases, leaving 13 bases between the germline ends. The CDR3 region is CSASRVGEQYF. The CDR3 DNA reads TGCAGTGCCTCCAGGGTGGGGGAGCAGTACTTC.

This chain joins TRBV28 and TRBJ2-2, with D unresolved. The CDR3 extends over 13 amino acids. Deletions cut 3 bases from V and 2 bases from J, with 4 bases between. Looked up from germline, CDR1 is MDHEN and CDR2 is SYDVKM. The CDR3 region is CASSFYNTGELFF. CDR3 DNA: TGTGCCAGCAGTTTTTACAACACCGGGGAGCTGTTTTTT.

This clone has just one count. V usage is TRBV30 and J usage is TRBJ2-6; D unclear. The CDR3 covers 13 residues. Germline V gene sequence: CDR1 GTSNPN, CDR2 SVGIG (reference sequence). Trimming removed 2 bases at V and 2 bases at J, with 4 bases between. The CDR3 region is CAWSKAGANVLTF. In nucleotides, the CDR3 is TGTGCCTGGAGTAAAGCTGGGGCCAACGTCCTGACTTTC.

The V gene is TRBV6-6, the J gene TRBJ1-5; no definite D call. V lost 10 bases and J 0 bases, leaving 7 bases between the germline ends. The CDR3 totals 12 residues. Germline V gene data show CDR1 as MNHNY and CDR2 as SVGAGI (reference sequence). CDR3 residues: CATADSNQPQHF. The CDR3 DNA reads as TGTGCCACAGCAGATAGCAATCAGCCCCAGCATTTT.

The gene calls are TRBV7-8 and TRBJ2-4; a possible D gene is TRBD1 (6 bases). The V end was cut by 1 base, the J end by 0 bases, with 13 bases between. The CDR3 contains 17 residues. Germline V gene data show CDR1 as SGHVS and CDR2 as FQNEAQ. CDR3 nucleotide sequence: TGTGCCAGCAGCTTAGTAGGACAGCCCTTAGCCAAAAACATTCAGTACTTC. This encodes CASSLVGQPLAKNIQYF.

This chain links TRBV30 with TRBJ1-2; D is ambiguous. CDR1 is GTSNPN and CDR2 is SVGIG in the germline V gene (reference sequence). This CDR3 contains 15 residues. The V end lost 1 base, the J end lost 5 bases, and 17 bases lay between the germline ends. The CDR3 nucleotides read TGTGCCTGGAGTGCCAGGACTGACTCCCGTTATGGCTACACCTTC. Protein product: CAWSARTDSRYGYTF. Variable domain in full (rest from reference TRBV30 and TRBJ1-2): SQTIHQWPATLVQPVGSPLSLECTVEGTSNPNLYWYRQAAGRGLQLLFYSVGIGQISSEVPQNLSASRPQDRQFILSSKKLLLSDSGFYLCAWSARTDSRYGYTFGSGTRLTVV.

Of note for this clone: Other DNA sequences within the sample encode an identical CDR3. The V call is TRBV18, the J call TRBJ2-7; D could derive from TRBD1 or TRBD2 (5 bases each). V lost 3 bases to trimming and J lost 2 bases, with 8 bases between them. The CDR3 loop spans 13 amino acids. Germline V gene sequence: CDR1 KGHSH, CDR2 LQKENI. Here the CDR3 DNA reads TGTGCCAGCTCACCCGGGACGGCCTACGAGCAGTACTTC. Translating it yields CASSPGTAYEQYF.

In the case of this clone: Other DNA sequences in this sample translate to the same CDR3. The genes are TRBV4-1 and TRBJ1-2, with unresolved D. The CDR3 is 12 amino acids. CDR1 and CDR2 from the germline V gene are MGHRA and YSYEKL. The germline V and J ends were trimmed by 1 base and 5 bases, with 5 bases remaining between them. CDR3 DNA: TGCGCCAGCAGCCAAGTTGGGTATGGCTACACCTTC. Translation gives CASSQVGYGYTF.

This clone came up a few times. V gene TRBV4-1 combines with J gene TRBJ2-1; D uncertain. CDR3 length: 12 residues. Germline values: CDR1 MGHRA, CDR2 YSYEKL. V lost 4 bases, J lost 6 bases, and 7 bases lay in between. CDR3 protein: CASSPDINEQFF. The CDR3, as DNA: TGCGCCAGCAGCCCCGATATCAATGAGCAGTTCTTC.

The chain joins TRBV6-1 to TRBJ2-2, with a possible D match to TRBD2 (6 bases). Germline CDR1 and CDR2: MNHNS and SASEGT. Deletions cut 1 base from V and 6 bases from J, with 18 bases between. The CDR3 runs to 17 residues. The CDR3 sequence is CASSEVGGAPGAGELFF. The CDR3, as DNA: TGTGCCAGCAGTGAAGTAGGAGGGGCCCCGGGGGCCGGGGAGCTGTTTTTT.

This clone was counted between two and nine times. The gene calls are TRBV6-5 and TRBJ2-5, with a possible D match to TRBD2 (5 bases). The CDR3 consists of 14 residues. The germline gives CDR1 MNHEY, CDR2 SVGAGI. The ends were cut back, 0 bases at V and 2 bases at J, with 7 bases in the middle. The CDR3 DNA follows: TGTGCCAGCAGTTACTCCGAGGGACAAGAGACCCAGTACTTC. Its protein product is CASSYSEGQETQYF.

CDR3 residues: CASSYRAAQTRNTQYF. In DNA form, the CDR3 reads TGTGCCAGCAGTTACCGAGCGGCGCAGACGAGAAATACGCAGTATTTT. The gene calls are TRBV6-5 and TRBJ2-3, with a weak D call TRBD2 (5 bases). The germline gives CDR1 MNHEY, CDR2 SVGAGI. This CDR3 comprises 16 residues. Trimming cost V 2 bases and J 7 bases, with 19 bases left between them.

V gene TRBV11-2 combines with J gene TRBJ2-5; D unresolved. The CDR3 length is 15 residues. The V and J ends lost 3 bases and 2 bases respectively, with 13 bases between them. The germline V gene has CDR1 SGHAT and CDR2 FQNNGV. In nucleotides, the CDR3 is TGTGCCAGCAGCTTCCGGACGGCCCCTCAAGAGACCCAGTACTTC. Translating gives CASSFRTAPQETQYF.

This clone appeared a few times. The chain is built from TRBV29-1 and TRBJ2-7; 7 bases map to TRBD1. Germline values: CDR1 SQVTM, CDR2 ANQGSEA. With V trimmed by 4 bases and J by 4 bases, 7 bases remained unmatched. The CDR3 extends over 13 amino acids. DNA of the CDR3: TGCAGCGTTGGCCTCCGACAGGGTTACGAGCAGTACTTC. Amino acid sequence: CSVGLRQGYEQYF.

This clone was detected only a few times. The rearrangement links TRBV4-2 to TRBJ2-7, with 11 bases fitting TRBD1. CDR3 size: 17 residues. V was pared by 2 bases and J by 7 bases, with 13 bases of the junction left unmatched. From germline, CDR1 is LGHNA and CDR2 YNFKEQ. DNA for the CDR3: TGTGCCAGCAGCCAAAGTCGAGGGACAGGGGGAACGAGGGAGCAGTACTTC. Its protein product is CASSQSRGTGGTREQYF.

In DNA form, the CDR3 reads TGTGCCAGCAGCCCCGGGATCCAAGAGACCCAGTACTTC. Protein product: CASSPGIQETQYF. The chain employs TRBV7-3 and TRBJ2-5, with D tentatively TRBD2 (5 bases). Germline CDR1 and CDR2: SGHTA and FQGTGA. The CDR3 covers 13 residues. V was cut by 5 bases and J by 1 base, with 8 bases left in between.

The rearrangement links TRBV5-1 to TRBJ1-6; TRBD1 is a possible D gene (5 bases). CDR3 size: 15 residues. The germline gives CDR1 SGHRS, CDR2 YFSETQ. Trimming shortened V by 5 bases and J by 6 bases, and 15 bases separated the two germline ends. The CDR3 bases are TGCGCCAGCAGATCGGGAGACAGAGTTAATTCACCCCTCCACTTT. Its translation: CASRSGDRVNSPLHF.

As for this clone: The sample contains more than one DNA sequence encoding this CDR3. The chain is built from TRBV6-5 and TRBJ2-3; weak D call: TRBD2 (5 bases). V dropped 0 bases and J dropped 4 bases, with 5 bases sitting between them. The CDR3 covers 13 residues. The germline gives CDR1 MNHEY, CDR2 SVGAGI. Here the CDR3 DNA reads TGTGCCAGCAGTTACTCGAGGGCAGATACGCAGTATTTT. It codes for CASSYSRADTQYF.

The V and J genes are TRBV6-5 and TRBJ1-1, with D possibly TRBD1 on 6 matching bases. CDR3 length equals 14 residues. The germline CDR1 and CDR2 sequences are MNHEY and SVGAGI. Trimming cost V 10 bases and J 4 bases, with 19 bases left between them. The DNA for the CDR3 is TGTGCCACCTTGCTAGGGGGTGTTGGCACTGAAGCTTTCTTT. As protein: CATLLGGVGTEAFF.

The chain is built from TRBV15 and TRBJ1-5, with D hard to call. Germline V lookup: CDR1 LNHNV, CDR2 YYDKDF (reference sequence). V gave up 4 bases and J gave up 0 bases, with 7 bases separating them. There are 14 residues in the CDR3. CDR3 sequence: CATSKFGSNQPQHF. The CDR3 DNA reads as TGTGCCACCAGCAAGTTCGGTAGCAATCAGCCCCAGCATTTT.

A few counts support this clone. The chain links TRBV15 to TRBJ1-4; no definite D call. Germline assignment: CDR1 LNHNV and CDR2 YYDKDF (reference sequence). The CDR3 contains 11 residues. Trimming shortened V by 5 bases and J by 8 bases, and 6 bases separated the two germline ends. The CDR3 loop reads CATSGGEKLFF. In DNA, the CDR3 is TGTGCCACCAGCGGTGGAGAAAAACTGTTTTTT.

The V and J genes are TRBV6-6 and TRBJ1-2; D call uncertain. CDR1 and CDR2 from the germline V gene are MNHNY and SVGAGI (reference sequence). Trimming shortened V by 6 bases and J by 8 bases, and 16 bases separated the two germline ends. CDR3 size: 13 residues. CDR3 region: CASSPDPLSGYTF. In DNA, the CDR3 is TGTGCCAGCAGCCCTGATCCCCTCAGCGGCTACACCTTC.

This chain connects TRBV13 to TRBJ1-1; TRBD1 agrees at 8 bases. The CDR3 is 15 residues long. Trimming cost V 2 bases and J 4 bases; bases outside gene matches: 6. Per germline, CDR1 PRHDT and CDR2 FYEKMQ (reference sequence). In DNA, the CDR3 is TGTGCCAGCAGCTTATACCAACAGGGGGTCACTGAAGCTTTCTTT. Encoded protein: CASSLYQQGVTEAFF.

This clone has just a few counts. The CDR3 nucleotides read TGTGCCAGCGGGCCAGATACCTACGAGCAGTACTTC. It is translated as CASGPDTYEQYF. V usage is TRBV2 and J usage is TRBJ2-7; the D is unclear. Germline V gene sequence: CDR1 SNHLY, CDR2 FYNNEI. The CDR3 length is 12 residues. V lost 8 bases, J lost 2 bases, and 10 bases lay in between. The entire variable domain, with the rest obtained from reference TRBV2 and TRBJ2-7, is as follows: EPEVTQTPSHQVTQMGQEVILRCVPISNHLYFYWYRQILGQKVEFLVSFYNNEISEKSEIFDDQFSVERPDGSNFTLKIRSTKLEDSAMYFCASGPDTYEQYFGPGTRLTVT.

This clone showed up just a few times. The chain combines TRBV29-1 with TRBJ2-3; no definite D call. Germline V CDR1 and CDR2: SQVTM, ANQGSEA. The CDR3 runs 16 residues. V was cut by 1 base and J by 0 bases, with 14 bases left in between. CDR3 residues: CSVEARQVSSTDTQYF. CDR3 nucleotide sequence: TGCAGCGTTGAAGCGAGGCAGGTATCAAGCACAGATACGCAGTATTTT.

The V gene is TRBV30, the J gene TRBJ2-1; 12 positions match TRBD2. Unmatched junction bases numbered 7, after V lost 6 bases and J lost 7 bases. Germline loops: CDR1 GTSNPN, CDR2 SVGIG (reference sequence). CDR3 length: 14 amino acids. This CDR3 reads CACPSGGALNEQFF. CDR3 DNA: TGTGCCTGTCCTAGCGGGGGGGCCTTGAATGAGCAGTTCTTC.

This clone was counted a few times. The V and J genes are TRBV2 and TRBJ2-3; D is unclear. The CDR3 sequence is 14 residues long. V gave up 2 bases and J gave up 3 bases, with 9 bases separating them. Germline CDR1 reads SNHLY; CDR2 reads FYNNEI. The CDR3 here is CASSELMGTDTQYF. As DNA, the CDR3 is TGTGCCAGCAGTGAATTAATGGGGACAGATACGCAGTATTTT.

This clone was detected only a few times. The chain links TRBV2 to TRBJ2-5, with a possible D match to TRBD2 (6 bases). Between the trimmed V and J ends, which lost 2 bases and 2 bases, there was a span of 18 bases. Germline values: CDR1 SNHLY, CDR2 FYNNEI. The CDR3 runs to 17 residues. This CDR3 reads CASSEPLGLGGQETQYF. Here the CDR3 DNA reads TGTGCCAGCAGTGAACCCCTGGGGCTAGGAGGGCAAGAGACCCAGTACTTC. Drawing the rest from reference TRBV2 and TRBJ2-5, the complete variable domain is EPEVTQTPSHQVTQMGQEVILRCVPISNHLYFYWYRQILGQKVEFLVSFYNNEISEKSEIFDDQFSVERPDGSNFTLKIRSTKLEDSAMYFCASSEPLGLGGQETQYFGPGTRLLVL.